This T cell receptor (beta chain) was identified in a study of cytomegalovirus exposure and HLA in healthy donors. The study's findings and limits: The authors enumerated 180 or so TCR beta chains as linked to cytomegalovirus. Later on, an analysis found that several of the most significant clusters appeared to be linked to common viral pathogens, which included parvovirus B19. Researchers reported in a later analysis that a missense DCLRE1C variant was tied to TCR beta V- and J-gene trimming.

With respect to this clone: Its antigen is currently unknown.

Germline V gene lookup returns CDR1 MNHEY and CDR2 SVGAGI. This CDR3 contains 11 residues. Trimming shortened V by 7 bases and J by 2 bases, and 5 bases separated the two germline ends. PCR primers comprised 60 Vbeta and 13 Jbeta primers. Produced via immunoSEQ multiplex PCR; TCRdb's table is partial and in-frame only. The sample includes more than 150,000 clones, roughly 80% seen only once; the top ten take about 1.5%. The clonotype was recovered from a man aged 45-60 years in good health and CMV-seropositive. The sample consisted of PBMCs. The chain recombines TRBV6-5 with TRBJ1-1; D is unclear. CDR3 DNA sequence: TGTGCCAGCACCAAAAACACTGAAGCTTTCTTT. Translation: CASTKNTEAFF.